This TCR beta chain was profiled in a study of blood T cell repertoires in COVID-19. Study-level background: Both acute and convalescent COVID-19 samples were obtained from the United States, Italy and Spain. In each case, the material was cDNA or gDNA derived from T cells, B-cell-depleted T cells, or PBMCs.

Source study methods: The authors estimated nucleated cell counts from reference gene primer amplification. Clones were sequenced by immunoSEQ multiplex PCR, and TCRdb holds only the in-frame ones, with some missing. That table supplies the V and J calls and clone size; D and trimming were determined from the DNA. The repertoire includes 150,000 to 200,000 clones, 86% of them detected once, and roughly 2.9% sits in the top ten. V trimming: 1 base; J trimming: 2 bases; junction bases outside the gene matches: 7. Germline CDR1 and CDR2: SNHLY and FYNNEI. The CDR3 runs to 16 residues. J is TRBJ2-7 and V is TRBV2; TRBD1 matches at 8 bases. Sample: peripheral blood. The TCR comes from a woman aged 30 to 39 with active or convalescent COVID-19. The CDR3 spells CASSEGFGTGTYEQYF. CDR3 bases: TGTGCCAGCAGTGAAGGTTTCGGGACAGGAACCTACGAGCAGTACTTC.